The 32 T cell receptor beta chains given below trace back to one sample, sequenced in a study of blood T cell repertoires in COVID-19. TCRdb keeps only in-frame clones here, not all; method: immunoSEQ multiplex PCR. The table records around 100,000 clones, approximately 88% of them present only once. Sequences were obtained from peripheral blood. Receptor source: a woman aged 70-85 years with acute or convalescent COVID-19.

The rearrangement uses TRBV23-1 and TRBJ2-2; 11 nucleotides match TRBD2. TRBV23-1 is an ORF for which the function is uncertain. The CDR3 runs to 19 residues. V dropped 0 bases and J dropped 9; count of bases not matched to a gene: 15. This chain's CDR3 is CASSQSIKTSGSMLRELFF. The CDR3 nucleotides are TGCGCCAGCAGTCAATCCATCAAAACTAGCGGGAGCATGCTCAGGGAGCTGTTTTTT.

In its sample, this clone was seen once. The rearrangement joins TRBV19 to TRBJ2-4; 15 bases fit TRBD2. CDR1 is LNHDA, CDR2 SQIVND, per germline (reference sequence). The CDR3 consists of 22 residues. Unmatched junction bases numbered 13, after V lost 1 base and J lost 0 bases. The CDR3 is CASSIGSKSGTSGRRAKNIQYF. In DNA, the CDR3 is TGTGCCAGTAGTATAGGATCTAAGTCCGGGACTAGCGGGAGGCGAGCCAAAAACATTCAGTACTTC.

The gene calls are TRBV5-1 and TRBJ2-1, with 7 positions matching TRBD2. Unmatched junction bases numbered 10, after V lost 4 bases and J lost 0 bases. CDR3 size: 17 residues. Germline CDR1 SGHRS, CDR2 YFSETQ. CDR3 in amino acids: CASSPGGAGTSYNEQFF. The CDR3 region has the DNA TGCGCCAGCAGCCCCGGGGGAGCGGGGACCTCCTACAATGAGCAGTTCTTC.

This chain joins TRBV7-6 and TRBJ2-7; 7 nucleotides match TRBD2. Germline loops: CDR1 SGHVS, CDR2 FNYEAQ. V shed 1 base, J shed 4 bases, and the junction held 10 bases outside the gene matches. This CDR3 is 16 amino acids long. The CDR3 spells CASSLGGGRNRYEQYF. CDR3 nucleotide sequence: TGTGCCAGCAGCTTAGGGGGCGGGAGAAATAGGTACGAGCAGTACTTC.

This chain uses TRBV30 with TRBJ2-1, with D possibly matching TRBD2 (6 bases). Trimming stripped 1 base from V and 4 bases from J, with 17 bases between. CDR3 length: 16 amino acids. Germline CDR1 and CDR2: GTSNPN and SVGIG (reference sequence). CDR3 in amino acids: CAWSGGDWSTYNEQFF. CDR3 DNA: TGTGCCTGGAGTGGAGGGGACTGGTCGACGTACAATGAGCAGTTCTTC.

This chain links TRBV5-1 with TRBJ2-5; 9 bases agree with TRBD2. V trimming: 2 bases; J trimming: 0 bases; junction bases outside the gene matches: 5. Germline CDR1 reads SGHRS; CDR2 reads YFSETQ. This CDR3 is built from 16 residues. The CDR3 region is CASSFSGGPYQETQYF. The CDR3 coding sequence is TGCGCCAGCAGCTTTAGCGGGGGCCCCTACCAAGAGACCCAGTACTTC.

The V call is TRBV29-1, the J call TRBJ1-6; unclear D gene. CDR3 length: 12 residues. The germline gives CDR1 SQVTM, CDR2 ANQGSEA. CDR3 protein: CVRSSYNSPLHF. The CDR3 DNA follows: TGCGTCCGGAGCTCCTATAATTCACCCCTCCACTTT.

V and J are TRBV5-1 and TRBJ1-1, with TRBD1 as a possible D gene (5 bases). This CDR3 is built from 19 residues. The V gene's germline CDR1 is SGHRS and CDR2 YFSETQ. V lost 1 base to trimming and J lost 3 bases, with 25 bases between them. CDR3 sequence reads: CASSLSIVTRARGDTEAFF. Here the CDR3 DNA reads TGCGCCAGCAGCTTGTCGATTGTAACTAGGGCGCGGGGGGACACTGAAGCTTTCTTT.

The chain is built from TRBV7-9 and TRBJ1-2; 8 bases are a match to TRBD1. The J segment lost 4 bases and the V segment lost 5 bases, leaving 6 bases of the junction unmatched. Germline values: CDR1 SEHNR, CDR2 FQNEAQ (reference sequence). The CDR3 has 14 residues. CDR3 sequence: CASSPSGQGYGYTF. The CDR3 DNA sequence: TGTGCCAGCAGCCCATCCGGACAGGGCTATGGCTACACCTTC.

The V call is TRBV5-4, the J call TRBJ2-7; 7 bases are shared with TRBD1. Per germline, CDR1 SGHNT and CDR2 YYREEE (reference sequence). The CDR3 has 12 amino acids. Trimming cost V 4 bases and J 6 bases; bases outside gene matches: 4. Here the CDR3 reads CASSIRQGEQYF. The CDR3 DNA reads TGTGCCAGCAGCATTAGACAGGGCGAGCAGTACTTC.

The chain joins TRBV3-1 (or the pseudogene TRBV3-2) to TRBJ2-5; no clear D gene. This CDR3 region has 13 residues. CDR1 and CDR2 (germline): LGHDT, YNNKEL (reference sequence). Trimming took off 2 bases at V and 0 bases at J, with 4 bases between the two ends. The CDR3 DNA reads TGTGCCAGCAGCCAACGGGACCAAGAGACCCAGTACTTC. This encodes CASSQRDQETQYF.

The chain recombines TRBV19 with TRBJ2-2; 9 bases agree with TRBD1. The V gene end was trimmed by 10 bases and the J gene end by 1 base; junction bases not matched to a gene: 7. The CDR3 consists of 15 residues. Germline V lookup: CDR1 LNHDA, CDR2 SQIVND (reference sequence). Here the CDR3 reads CATQDRGLNTGELFF. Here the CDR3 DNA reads TGTGCCACCCAGGACAGGGGACTGAACACCGGGGAGCTGTTTTTT.

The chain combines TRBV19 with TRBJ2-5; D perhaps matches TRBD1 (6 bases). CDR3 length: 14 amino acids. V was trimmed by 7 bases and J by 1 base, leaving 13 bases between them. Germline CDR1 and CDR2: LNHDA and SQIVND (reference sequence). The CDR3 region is CASTTTGLQETQYF. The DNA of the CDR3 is TGTGCCAGTACCACGACAGGCCTCCAAGAGACCCAGTACTTC. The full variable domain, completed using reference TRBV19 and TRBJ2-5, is DGGITQSPKYLFRKEGQNVTLSCEQNLNHDAMYWYRQDPGQGLRLIYYSQIVNDFQKGDIAEGYSVSREKKESFPLTVTSAQKNPTAFYLCASTTTGLQETQYFGPGTRLLVL.

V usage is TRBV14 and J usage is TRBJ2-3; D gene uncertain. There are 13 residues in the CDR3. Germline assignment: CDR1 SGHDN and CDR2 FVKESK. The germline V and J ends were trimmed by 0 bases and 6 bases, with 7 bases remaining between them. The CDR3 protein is CASSQDPVDTQYF. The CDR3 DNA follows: TGTGCCAGCAGCCAAGACCCGGTTGATACGCAGTATTTT. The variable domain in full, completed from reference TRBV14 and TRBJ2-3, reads EAGVTQFPSHSVIEKGQTVTLRCDPISGHDNLYWYRRVMGKEIKFLLHFVKESKQDESGMPNNRFLAERTGGTYSTLKVQPAELEDSGVYFCASSQDPVDTQYFGPGTRLTVL.

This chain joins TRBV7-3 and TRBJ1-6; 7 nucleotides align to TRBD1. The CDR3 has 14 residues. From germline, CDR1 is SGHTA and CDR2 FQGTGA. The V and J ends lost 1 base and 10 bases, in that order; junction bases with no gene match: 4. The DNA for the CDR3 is TGTGCCAGCAGCTTAAGACAGGGTGGGTCACCCCTCCACTTT. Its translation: CASSLRQGGSPLHF.

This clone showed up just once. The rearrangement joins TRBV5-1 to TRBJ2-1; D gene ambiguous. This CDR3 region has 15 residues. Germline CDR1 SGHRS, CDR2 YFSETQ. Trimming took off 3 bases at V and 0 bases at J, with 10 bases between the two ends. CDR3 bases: TGCGCCAGCAGCTATACAGTCGACTCCTACAATGAGCAGTTCTTC. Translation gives CASSYTVDSYNEQFF.

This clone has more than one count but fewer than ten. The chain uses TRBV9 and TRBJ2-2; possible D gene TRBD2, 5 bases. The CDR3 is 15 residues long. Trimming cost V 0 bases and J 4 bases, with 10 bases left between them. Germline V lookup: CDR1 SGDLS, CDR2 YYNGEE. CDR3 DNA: TGTGCCAGCAGCGTAGTAAGTGAGGGCACCGGGGAGCTGTTTTTT. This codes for CASSVVSEGTGELFF.

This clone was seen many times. The chain's CDR3 is CAIRGRLSYEQYF. The CDR3, as DNA: TGTGCCATCAGGGGGCGGCTCTCCTACGAGCAGTACTTC. This rearrangement joins TRBV10-3 to TRBJ2-7; a possible D gene is TRBD1 (5 bases). Deletions cut 6 bases from V and 0 bases from J, with 9 bases between. CDR3 length equals 13 residues. In germline, CDR1 is ENHRY, CDR2 SYGVKD.

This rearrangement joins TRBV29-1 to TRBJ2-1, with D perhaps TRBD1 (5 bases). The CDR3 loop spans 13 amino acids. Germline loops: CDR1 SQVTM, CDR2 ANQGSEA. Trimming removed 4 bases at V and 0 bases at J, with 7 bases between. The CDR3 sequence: CSVGRGSYNEQFF. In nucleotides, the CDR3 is TGCAGCGTTGGAAGGGGCTCCTACAATGAGCAGTTCTTC.

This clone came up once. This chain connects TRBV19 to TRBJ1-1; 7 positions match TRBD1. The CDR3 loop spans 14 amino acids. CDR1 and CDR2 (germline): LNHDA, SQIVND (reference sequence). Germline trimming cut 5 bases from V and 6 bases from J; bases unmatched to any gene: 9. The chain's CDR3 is CASSARTGRAEAFF. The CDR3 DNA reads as TGTGCCAGTAGTGCCCGGACAGGACGGGCTGAAGCTTTCTTT.

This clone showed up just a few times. In DNA form, the CDR3 reads TGTGCCAGCAGTGAAGTTGGAGGGTATAGCAATCAGCCCCAGCATTTT. It encodes CASSEVGGYSNQPQHF. The chain combines TRBV6-1 with TRBJ1-5; D unclear. The CDR3 runs to 16 residues. The V and J ends lost 1 base and 0 bases respectively, with 10 bases between them. Germline V gene sequence: CDR1 MNHNS, CDR2 SASEGT.

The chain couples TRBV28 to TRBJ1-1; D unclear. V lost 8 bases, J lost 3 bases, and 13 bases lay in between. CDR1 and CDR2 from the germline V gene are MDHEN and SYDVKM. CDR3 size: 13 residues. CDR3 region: CASLGPWDTEAFF. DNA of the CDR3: TGTGCCAGCCTGGGCCCCTGGGACACTGAAGCTTTCTTT.

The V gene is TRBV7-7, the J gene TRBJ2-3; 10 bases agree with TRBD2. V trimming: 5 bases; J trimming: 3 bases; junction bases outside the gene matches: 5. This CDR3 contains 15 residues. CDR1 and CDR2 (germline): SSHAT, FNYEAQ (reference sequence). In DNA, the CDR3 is TGTGCCAGCAGCGCGGGACTAGCGAATACAGATACGCAGTATTTT. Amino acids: CASSAGLANTDTQYF. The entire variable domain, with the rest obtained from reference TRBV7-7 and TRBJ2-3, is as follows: GAGVSQSPRYKVTKRGQDVTLRCDPISSHATLYWYQQALGQGPEFLTYFNYEAQPDKSGLPSDRFSAERPEGSISTLTIQRTEQRDSAMYRCASSAGLANTDTQYFGPGTRLTVL.

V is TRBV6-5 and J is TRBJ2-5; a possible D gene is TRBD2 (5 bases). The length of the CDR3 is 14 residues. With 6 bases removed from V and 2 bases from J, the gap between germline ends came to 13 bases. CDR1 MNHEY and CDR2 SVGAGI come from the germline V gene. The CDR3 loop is CASSLPGFQETQYF. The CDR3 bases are TGTGCCAGCAGCCTTCCGGGATTTCAAGAGACCCAGTACTTC.

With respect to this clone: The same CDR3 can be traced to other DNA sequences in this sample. The CDR3 sequence: CASSLTGNTEAFF. DNA of the CDR3: TGCGCCAGCAGCTTAACAGGGAACACTGAAGCTTTCTTT. V gene TRBV5-1 combines with J gene TRBJ1-1; weak D call: TRBD1 (5 bases). The CDR3 runs to 13 residues. The germline V and J ends were trimmed by 2 bases and 1 base, with 6 bases remaining between them. CDR1 and CDR2 from the germline V gene are SGHRS and YFSETQ.

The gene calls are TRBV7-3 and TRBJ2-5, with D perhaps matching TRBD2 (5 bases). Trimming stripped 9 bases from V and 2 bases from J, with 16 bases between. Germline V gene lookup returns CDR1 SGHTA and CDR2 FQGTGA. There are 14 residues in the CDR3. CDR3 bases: TGTGCCAGTCCTCCCCGGGGAGCGCAAGAGACCCAGTACTTC. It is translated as CASPPRGAQETQYF.

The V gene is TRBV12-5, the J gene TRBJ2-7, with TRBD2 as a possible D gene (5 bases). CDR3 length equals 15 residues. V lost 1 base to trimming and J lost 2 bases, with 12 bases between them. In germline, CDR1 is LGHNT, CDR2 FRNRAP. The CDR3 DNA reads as TGTGCTAGTGGTTTGGCCCTCGGACTCCCCTACGAGCAGTACTTC. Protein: CASGLALGLPYEQYF.

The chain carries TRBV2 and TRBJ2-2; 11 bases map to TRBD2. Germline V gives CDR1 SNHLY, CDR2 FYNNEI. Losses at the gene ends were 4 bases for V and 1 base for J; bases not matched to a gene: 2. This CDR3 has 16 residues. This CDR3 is CASSVGTSGNTGELFF. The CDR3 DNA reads TGTGCCAGCAGTGTGGGGACTAGCGGGAACACCGGGGAGCTGTTTTTT.

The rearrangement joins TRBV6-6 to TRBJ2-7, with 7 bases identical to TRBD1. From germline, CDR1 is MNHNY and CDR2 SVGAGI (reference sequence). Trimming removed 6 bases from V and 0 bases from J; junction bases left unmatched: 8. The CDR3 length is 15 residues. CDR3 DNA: TGTGCCAGCAGACCCCCAGGGGGTAGCTCCTACGAGCAGTACTTC. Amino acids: CASRPPGGSSYEQYF.

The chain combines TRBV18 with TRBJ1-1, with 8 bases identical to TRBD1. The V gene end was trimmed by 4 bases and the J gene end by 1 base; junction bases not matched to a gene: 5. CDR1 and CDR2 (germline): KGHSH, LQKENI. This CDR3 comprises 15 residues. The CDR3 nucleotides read TGTGCCAGCTCACTTCGACAGGGGTCGAACACTGAAGCTTTCTTT. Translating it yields CASSLRQGSNTEAFF.

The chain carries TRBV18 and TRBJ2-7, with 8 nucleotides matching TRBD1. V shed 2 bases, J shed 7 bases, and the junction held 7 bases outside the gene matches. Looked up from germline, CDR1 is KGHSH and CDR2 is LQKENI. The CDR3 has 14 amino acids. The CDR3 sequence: CASSPRQGAFEQYF. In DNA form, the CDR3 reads TGTGCCAGCTCACCAAGGCAGGGGGCTTTTGAGCAGTACTTC.

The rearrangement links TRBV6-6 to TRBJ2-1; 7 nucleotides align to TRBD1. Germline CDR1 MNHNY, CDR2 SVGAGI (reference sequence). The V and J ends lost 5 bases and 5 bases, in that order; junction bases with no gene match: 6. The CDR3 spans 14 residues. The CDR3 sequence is CASSRSGQNNEQFF. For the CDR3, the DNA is TGTGCCAGCAGTCGATCGGGACAGAACAATGAGCAGTTCTTC.